In its sample, the clone carrying this T cell receptor (beta chain) ranks as medium-sized. Its matching antigen is unknown. The entry originates in a study of vaccination and CD4 T cells after COVID-19. Overall study: A positive SARS-CoV-2 nasal swab PCR result was recorded for each convalescent patient; about ten were mild and one severe. Typically, post-vaccine samples were obtained a median approximately 70 days after dose two, within a range of 14 to 241. Control cultures, each given a CEFX pool, an HIV-1 Nef pool, or no peptide, were included.

The CDR3 runs to 16 residues. V lost 7 bases and J 0 bases, leaving 18 bases between the germline ends. The Oncomine TCR Beta short-read assay was what sequenced the DNA obtained from cultured CD4+ T cells. TCRdb re-derived calls from the PCR reads in MiXCR, one entry per CDR3 protein. The sample includes about 3,000 distinct CDR3 sequences, 32% of them seen just once. Treatment: approximately nine-day PBMC culture with coronavirus spike peptide pools or control peptides (ViraFEST assay). The genes are TRBV12-3 or TRBV12-4 and TRBJ1-2; a possible D gene is TRBD1 (6 bases). The sequenced sample consisted of CD4+ T cells from blood, cultured in vitro. This clonotype originated in a human donor who had recovered from COVID-19. CDR3 residues: CASTNSGTHANYGYTF. In nucleotides, the CDR3 is TGTGCCAGCACCAATTCCGGGACACATGCTAACTATGGCTACACCTTC.